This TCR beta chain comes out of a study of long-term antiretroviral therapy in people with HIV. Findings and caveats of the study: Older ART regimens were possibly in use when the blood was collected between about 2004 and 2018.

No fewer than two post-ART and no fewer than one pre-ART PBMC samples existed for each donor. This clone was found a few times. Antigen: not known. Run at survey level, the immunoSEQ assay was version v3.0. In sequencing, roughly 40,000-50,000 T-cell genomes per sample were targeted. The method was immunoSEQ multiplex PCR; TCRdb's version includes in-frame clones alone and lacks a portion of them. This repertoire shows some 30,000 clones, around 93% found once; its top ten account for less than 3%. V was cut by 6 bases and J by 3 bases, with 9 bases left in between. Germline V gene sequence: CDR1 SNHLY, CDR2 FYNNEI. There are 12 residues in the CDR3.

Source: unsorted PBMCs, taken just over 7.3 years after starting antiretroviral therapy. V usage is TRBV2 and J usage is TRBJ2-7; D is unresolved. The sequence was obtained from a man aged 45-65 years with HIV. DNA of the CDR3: TGTGCCAGCAGCTCTGACATCTACGAGCAGTACTTC. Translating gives CASSSDIYEQYF.